Described below is a single TCR beta chain sequence and its context. Its antigen is unknown. This sample stems from a study of shared clonotypes between healthy human individuals. Overall study context: Donor composition was a couple of women and three men, aged 18 to 49. Study-wide results and caveats: Estimated richness values were generally larger in naive subsets than in memory subsets. Clonotypes shared by all four sorted-subset donors had higher generation probabilities than non-shared clonotypes.

The CDR3 spans 15 residues. Germline lookup yields CDR1 SNHLY and CDR2 FYNNEI. The ends lost 4 bases at V and 5 bases at J; junction bases unmatched: 5. TCRdb's copy holds only in-frame clones and misses some; the assay was immunoSEQ multiplex PCR. The sample contains 950,000 to 1,200,000 clones, about 80% of which appear only once. This receptor was obtained from a man aged 18 to 29 in good health. Some clones in this sample may be carry-over from other donors' samples. The V gene is TRBV2, the J gene TRBJ1-4; 9 nucleotides match TRBD1. Sample: memory CD4+ T cells from PBMCs. Subset indicated: CD45RA-negative fraction. The CDR3 DNA reads TGTGCCAGCAGTGCCAGACAGGGGGGCAATGAAAAACTGTTTTTT. Encoded protein: CASSARQGGNEKLFF.